A single sample gave rise to the 5 T cell receptor beta chains below, sequenced in a study of T cell responses to AZD1222 COVID-19 vaccine. The protocol was immunoSEQ multiplex PCR, while the TCRdb copy is restricted to in-frame clones and leaves out a portion. In the table there are 200,000 or so clones, roughly 93% of which are singletons. This specimen was peripheral blood, taken on day 0 of AZD1222 vaccination. These TCRs come from an adult in good health.

The V call is TRBV19, the J call TRBJ2-7; D call uncertain. Germline V gene data show CDR1 as LNHDA and CDR2 as SQIVND (reference sequence). The CDR3 sequence is 15 residues long. V gave up 0 bases and J gave up 0 bases, with 9 bases separating them. CDR3 coding DNA: TGTGCCAGTAGTATAGACGCAGCCACCTCCTACGAGCAGTACTTC. Translating it yields CASSIDAATSYEQYF.

The chain is built from TRBV5-6 and TRBJ2-7; D unclear. The CDR3 is 13 amino acids. Germline CDR1 and CDR2: SGHDT and YYEEEE. Trimming cost V 1 base and J 3 bases, with 8 bases left between them. CDR3: CASSLQGNYEQYF. CDR3 DNA sequence: TGTGCCAGCAGCTTGCAAGGAAACTACGAGCAGTACTTC.

The sample holds a few counts of this clone. J is TRBJ2-7 and V is TRBV5-6, with no clear D. The germline V gene has CDR1 SGHDT and CDR2 YYEEEE. With 0 bases removed from V and 4 bases from J, the gap between germline ends came to 8 bases. There are 13 residues in the CDR3. The CDR3 coding sequence is TGTGCCAGCAGCTTGGCCAAGAGATACGAGCAGTACTTC. It is translated as CASSLAKRYEQYF.

The chain links TRBV20-1 to TRBJ1-2; D remains unclear. Germline-derived CDR1 and CDR2 are DFQATT and SNEGSKA (reference sequence). Deletions cut 5 bases from V and 3 bases from J, with 7 bases between. CDR3 size: 11 residues. The CDR3 region is CSAVDHYGYTF. CDR3 in DNA: TGCAGTGCTGTCGACCACTATGGCTACACCTTC.

The V and J genes are TRBV18 and TRBJ1-2, with D possibly matching TRBD1 (5 bases). Germline V lookup: CDR1 KGHSH, CDR2 LQKENI. The CDR3 consists of 18 residues. V gave up 2 bases and J gave up 2 bases, with 21 bases separating them. Written as DNA, the CDR3 is TGTGCCAGCTCACCAGATATAGACAGTCGACGGGGGAACTATGGCTACACCTTC. This translates into CASSPDIDSRRGNYGYTF. Together with reference TRBV18 and TRBJ1-2, the CDR3 gives the full variable domain: NAGVMQNPRHLVRRRGQEARLRCSPMKGHSHVYWYRQLPEEGLKFMVYLQKENIIDESGMPKERFSAEFPKEGPSILRIQQVVRGDSAAYFCASSPDIDSRRGNYGYTFGSGTRLTVV.